This is a list of T cell receptor beta chains from one sample in a study of T cells of healthy individuals. In TCRdb, the 5' RACE reads were re-called with MiXCR into one record per CDR3 protein. The profile shows some 100,000 distinct CDR3 sequences, approximately 18% of them singletons. All receptors come from a human donor in good health. The CDR3 runs from the conserved cysteine through the conserved F or W. Each record gives: J gene, V gene, D gene, clone size, CDR3 DNA, CDR3 protein. The D gene is left open where the match is weak. Expanded clones get a size class; other rows say once, few or many, or leave the size out.

TRBJ1-1 TRBV6-1 NA few TGTGCCAGCAACTCAGGGCAGATGAACACTGAAGCTTTCTTT CASNSGQMNTEAFF
TRBJ2-1 TRBV7-3 NA few TGTGCCAGCAGCTTAACGGTCGGGGGCCACTACAATGAGCAGTTCTTC CASSLTVGGHYNEQFF
TRBJ2-2 TRBV12-2 NA NA TGTGCAAGTCGCTTATTAGCCAGAAAAAGACTAGCGGGTTCGACCGGGGAGCTGTTTTTT CASRLLARKRLAGSTGELFF
TRBJ2-1 TRBV5-1 TRBD2 NA TGCGCCAGCAGCAGCCGGGTAGCGGGGATTCCTTACAATGAGCAGTTCTTC CASSSRVAGIPYNEQFF
TRBJ2-7 TRBV6-2/TRBV6-3 TRBD1 many TGTGCCAGCAGTTACGATGGCACAGGGGGGTACGAGCAGTACTTC CASSYDGTGGYEQYF
TRBJ1-4 TRBV4-3 NA NA TGCGCCAGCAGCCAAGTCGTGACCGGGGATGAAAAACTGTTTTTT CASSQVVTGDEKLFF
TRBJ1-5 TRBV6-5 NA NA TGTGCCAGCAGTAGAACAGCTAAACACAATCAGCCCCAGCATTTT CASSRTAKHNQPQHF
TRBJ1-4 TRBV7-8 NA many TGTGCCAGCAGTTACAGGTTGAATGAAAAACTGTTTTTT CASSYRLNEKLFF
TRBJ2-7 TRBV11-2 TRBD1 many TGTGCCAGCAGCTTAGATCCCCGGACAGGGGGCGAGCAGTACTTC CASSLDPRTGGEQYF
TRBJ2-3 TRBV7-9 NA few TGTGCCAGCAGCTTACTAGGGGCCCGCACAGATACGCAGTATTTT CASSLLGARTDTQYF
TRBJ1-4 TRBV4-2 NA NA TGTGCCAGCAGCCAAGGGCAGGATAATGAAAAACTGTTTTTT CASSQGQDNEKLFF
TRBJ2-1 TRBV6-5 TRBD2 few TGTGCCAGCAGTTACTCCCCGTGGGTAGCGGGGGAATACAATGAGCAGTTCTTC CASSYSPWVAGEYNEQFF
TRBJ2-5 TRBV4-1 NA NA TGCGCCAGCAGCCAAGATCCCAGGGGAGAGACCCAGTACTTC CASSQDPRGETQYF
TRBJ2-1 TRBV14 TRBD2 NA TGTGCCAGCAGCCAGTTTGGCGGGAGCTCCTACAATGAGCAGTTCTTC CASSQFGGSSYNEQFF
TRBJ1-4 TRBV7-6 NA few TGTGCCAGCAGCCCGGGGGCCAATGAAAAACTGTTTTTT CASSPGANEKLFF
TRBJ2-7 TRBV25-1 TRBD1 many TGTGCCAGCAGTGTTGGGACAGCCTACGAGCAGTACTTC CASSVGTAYEQYF
TRBJ1-5 TRBV30 NA many TGTGCCTGGAGTAGTTACAATCAGCCCCAGCATTTT CAWSSYNQPQHF
TRBJ2-7 TRBV4-3 TRBD1 NA TGCGCCAGCAGCCAAGAGTTCCGGGACAGCATCTCCTACGAGCAGTACTTC CASSQEFRDSISYEQYF
TRBJ1-5 TRBV27 TRBD1 few TGTGCCAGCAGTCGCACAGGGGGGCGCAATAGCAATCAGCCCCAGCATTTT CASSRTGGRNSNQPQHF
TRBJ2-7 TRBV5-6 TRBD1 many TGTGCCAGCAGCTTCAGGGGGCCCGGGGGAAATGAGCAGTACTTC CASSFRGPGGNEQYF
TRBJ2-5 TRBV4-1 NA NA TGCGCCAGCAGCCAACCAACCCGTAGCCAGACCCAGTACTTC CASSQPTRSQTQYF
TRBJ2-2 TRBV4-3 NA NA TGCGCCAGCAGCCAAGATGACCGAGACCACGCCGGGGAGCTGTTTTTT CASSQDDRDHAGELFF
TRBJ2-5 TRBV7-7 TRBD1 NA TGTGCTAGCAGCTCCGTGGGACAGGGGGGAGAGACCCAGTACTTC CASSSVGQGGETQYF
TRBJ2-3 TRBV28 TRBD2 few TGTGCCAGCCTCCGAGGGGGGCTAGCGGGGTCAGATACGCAGTATTTT CASLRGGLAGSDTQYF
TRBJ1-1 TRBV4-2 TRBD1 few TGTGCCAGCAGCCAAGGATTAAAGGTCTACAGGGGGCCAAGTGAAGCTTTCTTT CASSQGLKVYRGPSEAFF
TRBJ1-1 TRBV5-1 TRBD1 NA TGCGCCAGCAGCCCTCCGACAGGGTTTGGCACTGAAGCTTTCTTT CASSPPTGFGTEAFF
TRBJ2-2 TRBV27 NA NA TGTGCCAGCAGTTTCAACCCATTTAACACCGGGGAGCTGTTTTTT CASSFNPFNTGELFF
TRBJ2-1 TRBV29-1 TRBD1 NA TGCAGCGTTGGTCTGGGGACAGACCGGAATGAGCAGTTCTTC CSVGLGTDRNEQFF
TRBJ2-7 TRBV20-1 TRBD1 few TGCAGTACTGGGACAGGCTCCTACGAGCAGTACTTC CSTGTGSYEQYF
TRBJ1-6 TRBV28 TRBD1 NA TGTGCCAGCACCACCAGACAGGGTTACTCACCCCTCCACTTT CASTTRQGYSPLHF
TRBJ1-3 TRBV5-1 NA many TGCGCCAGCAGCCTCGGAGGAGCTGGAAACACCATATATTTT CASSLGGAGNTIYF
TRBJ1-2 TRBV5-6 NA many TGTGCCAGCAGCGCGGGCCCCAAGGTCGGTGGCTACACCTTC CASSAGPKVGGYTF
TRBJ2-3 TRBV29-1 NA many TGCAGCGTTGAAGAGGCGGCTAGCACAGATACGCAGTATTTT CSVEEAASTDTQYF
TRBJ1-5 TRBV15 NA many TGTGCCACCAGCAGAGATTCGACCAGGGGATATCAGCCCCAGCATTTT CATSRDSTRGYQPQHF
TRBJ2-7 TRBV28 NA NA TGTGCCAGCAGTTTAGTAGACGAGCAGTACTTC CASSLVDEQYF
TRBJ1-1 TRBV5-1 NA NA TGCGCCAGCAGCTTGGGAGGGGTTCACACTGAAGCTTTCTTT CASSLGGVHTEAFF
TRBJ2-5 TRBV6-4 NA few TGTGCCAGCAGTTCCGGGAGCCGAGGGACCCAGTACTTC CASSSGSRGTQYF
TRBJ1-5 TRBV6-2/TRBV6-3 TRBD1 NA TGTGCCAGCAGTTACGAGGTCCCAGGGGGTAATCCGCAGCCCCAGCATTTT CASSYEVPGGNPQPQHF
TRBJ2-7 TRBV19 TRBD2 NA TGTGCCAGTAATGGGCTAGCGGGAGGCGAGCAGTACTTC CASNGLAGGEQYF
TRBJ2-5 TRBV18 NA NA TGTGCCAGCTCAGTCCTACGCCAAGAGACCCAGTACTTC CASSVLRQETQYF
TRBJ2-1 TRBV21-1 NA few TGTGCCAGCAGCGCTCACAAAAGGGGGGACAATGAGCAGTTCTTC CASSAHKRGDNEQFF
TRBJ1-5 TRBV2 NA NA TGTGCCAGCAAACGGGACACTAATCAGCCCCAGCATTTT CASKRDTNQPQHF